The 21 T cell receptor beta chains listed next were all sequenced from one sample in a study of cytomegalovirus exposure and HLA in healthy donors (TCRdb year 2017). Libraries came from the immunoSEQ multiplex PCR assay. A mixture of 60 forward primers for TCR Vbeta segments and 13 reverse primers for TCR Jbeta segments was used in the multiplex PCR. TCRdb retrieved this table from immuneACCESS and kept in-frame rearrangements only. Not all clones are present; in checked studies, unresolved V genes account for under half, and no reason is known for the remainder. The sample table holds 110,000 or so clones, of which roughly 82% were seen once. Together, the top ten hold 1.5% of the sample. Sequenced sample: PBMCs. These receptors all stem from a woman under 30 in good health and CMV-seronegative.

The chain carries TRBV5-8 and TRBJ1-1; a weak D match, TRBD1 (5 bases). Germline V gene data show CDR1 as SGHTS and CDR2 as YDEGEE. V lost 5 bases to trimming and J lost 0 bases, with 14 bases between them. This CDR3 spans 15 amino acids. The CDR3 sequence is CASRPRQGLNTEAFF. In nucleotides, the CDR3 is TGTGCCAGCAGGCCCCGGCAGGGTCTGAACACTGAAGCTTTCTTT.

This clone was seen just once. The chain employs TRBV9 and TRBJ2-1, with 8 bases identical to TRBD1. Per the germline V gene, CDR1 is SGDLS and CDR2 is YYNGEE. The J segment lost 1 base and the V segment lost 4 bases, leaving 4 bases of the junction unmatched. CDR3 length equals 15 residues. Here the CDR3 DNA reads TGTGCCAGCAGCCTCAGACAGGGGTCCTACAATGAGCAGTTCTTC. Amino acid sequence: CASSLRQGSYNEQFF.

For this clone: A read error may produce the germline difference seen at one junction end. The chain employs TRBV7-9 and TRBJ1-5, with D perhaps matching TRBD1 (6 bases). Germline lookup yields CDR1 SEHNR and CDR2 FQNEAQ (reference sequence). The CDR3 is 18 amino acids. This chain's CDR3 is CSSSSGHRKLRSNQPQHF. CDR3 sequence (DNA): TGTTCCAGCAGCTCGGGACACCGAAAATTACGTAGCAATCAGCCCCAGCATTTT.

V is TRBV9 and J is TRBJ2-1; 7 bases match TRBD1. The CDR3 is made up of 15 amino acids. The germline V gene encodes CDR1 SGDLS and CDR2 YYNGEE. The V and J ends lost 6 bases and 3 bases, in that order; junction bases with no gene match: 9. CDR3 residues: CASTVTGDHYNEQFF. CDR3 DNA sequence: TGTGCCAGCACCGTCACAGGGGACCACTACAATGAGCAGTTCTTC.

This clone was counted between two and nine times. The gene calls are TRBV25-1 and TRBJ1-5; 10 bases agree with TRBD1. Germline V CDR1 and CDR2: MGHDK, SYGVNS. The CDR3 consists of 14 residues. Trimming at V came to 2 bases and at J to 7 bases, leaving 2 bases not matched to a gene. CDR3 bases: TGTGCCAGCAGTGAAGGACAGGGGGGGCAGCCCCAGCATTTT. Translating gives CASSEGQGGQPQHF.

CDR3 sequence reads: CASSLWTGRGETQYF. In DNA form, the CDR3 reads TGCGCCAGCAGCCTCTGGACAGGACGAGGGGAGACCCAGTACTTC. The rearrangement links TRBV4-1 to TRBJ2-5; TRBD1 aligns across 7 bases. The CDR3 has 15 residues. Trimming removed 4 bases from V and 5 bases from J; junction bases left unmatched: 10. The germline gives CDR1 MGHRA, CDR2 YSYEKL.

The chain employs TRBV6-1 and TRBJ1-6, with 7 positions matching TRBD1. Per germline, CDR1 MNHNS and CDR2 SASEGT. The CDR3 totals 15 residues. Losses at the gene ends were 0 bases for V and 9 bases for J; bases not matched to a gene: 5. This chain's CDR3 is CASSEASGGSSPLHF. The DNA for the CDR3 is TGTGCCAGCAGTGAAGCTTCAGGGGGTAGTTCACCCCTCCACTTT.

The CDR3 here is CASSPLPGNTEAFF. DNA for the CDR3: TGTGCCAGCTCACCCCTCCCAGGGAACACTGAAGCTTTCTTT. The chain joins TRBV18 to TRBJ1-1; no clear D gene. CDR1 and CDR2 (germline): KGHSH, LQKENI. The V end was cut by 3 bases, the J end by 1 base, with 9 bases between. This CDR3 is 14 amino acids long.

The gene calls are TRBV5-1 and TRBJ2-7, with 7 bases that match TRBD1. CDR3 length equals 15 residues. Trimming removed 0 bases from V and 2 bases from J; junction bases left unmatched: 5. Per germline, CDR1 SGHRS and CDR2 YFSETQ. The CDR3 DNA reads TGCGCCAGCAGCTTGGGGACCGGGACAGCCTACGAGCAGTACTTC. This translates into CASSLGTGTAYEQYF.

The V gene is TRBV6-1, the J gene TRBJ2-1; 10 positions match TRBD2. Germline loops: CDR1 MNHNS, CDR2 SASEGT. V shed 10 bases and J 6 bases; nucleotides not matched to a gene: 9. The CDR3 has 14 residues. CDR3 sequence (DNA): TGTGCCACCCTCCCGGGACTAGCGATCAATGAGCAGTTCTTC. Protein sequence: CATLPGLAINEQFF.

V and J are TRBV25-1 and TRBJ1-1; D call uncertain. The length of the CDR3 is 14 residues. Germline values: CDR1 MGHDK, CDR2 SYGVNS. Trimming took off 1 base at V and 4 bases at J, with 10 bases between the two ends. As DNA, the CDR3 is TGTGCCAGCAGTGAATCTTCGAGTGGCACTGAAGCTTTCTTT. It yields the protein CASSESSSGTEAFF.

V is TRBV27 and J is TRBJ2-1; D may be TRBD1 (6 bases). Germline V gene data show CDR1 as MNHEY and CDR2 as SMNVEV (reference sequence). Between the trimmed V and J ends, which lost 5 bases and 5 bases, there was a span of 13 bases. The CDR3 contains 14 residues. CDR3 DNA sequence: TGTGCCAGCAGTCCACAGGGAGACCACAATGAGCAGTTCTTC. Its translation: CASSPQGDHNEQFF.

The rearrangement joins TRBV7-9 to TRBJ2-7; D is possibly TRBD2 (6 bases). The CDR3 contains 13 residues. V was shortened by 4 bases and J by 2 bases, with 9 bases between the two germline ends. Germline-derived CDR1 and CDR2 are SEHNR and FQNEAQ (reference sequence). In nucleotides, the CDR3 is TGTGCCAGCAGCTCCGTAGCGGCCTACGAGCAGTACTTC. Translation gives CASSSVAAYEQYF.

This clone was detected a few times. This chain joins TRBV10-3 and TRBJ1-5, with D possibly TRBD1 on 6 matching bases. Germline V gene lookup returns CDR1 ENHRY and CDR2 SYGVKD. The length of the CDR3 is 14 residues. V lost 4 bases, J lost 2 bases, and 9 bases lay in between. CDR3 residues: CAISVNRGNQPQHF. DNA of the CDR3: TGTGCCATCAGTGTTAACAGGGGCAATCAGCCCCAGCATTTT.

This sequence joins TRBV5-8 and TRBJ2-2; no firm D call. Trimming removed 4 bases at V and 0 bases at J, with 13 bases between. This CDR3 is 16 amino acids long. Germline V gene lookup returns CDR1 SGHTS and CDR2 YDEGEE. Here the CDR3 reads CASSLTTGANTGELFF. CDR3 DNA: TGTGCCAGCAGCCTCACGACGGGTGCGAACACCGGGGAGCTGTTTTTT.

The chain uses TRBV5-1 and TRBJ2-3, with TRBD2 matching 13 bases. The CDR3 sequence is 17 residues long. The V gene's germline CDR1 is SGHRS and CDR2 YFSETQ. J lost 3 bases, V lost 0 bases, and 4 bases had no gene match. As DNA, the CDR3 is TGCGCCAGCAGCTTGGCAACTAGCGGGAGGGCAACAGATACGCAGTATTTT. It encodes CASSLATSGRATDTQYF.

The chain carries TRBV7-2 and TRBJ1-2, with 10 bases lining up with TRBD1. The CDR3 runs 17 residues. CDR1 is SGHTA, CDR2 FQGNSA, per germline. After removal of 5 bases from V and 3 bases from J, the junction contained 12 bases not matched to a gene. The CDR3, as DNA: TGTGCCAGCAGCGTAAGCCGGGACAGGGGTACTTACTATGGCTACACCTTC. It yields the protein CASSVSRDRGTYYGYTF.

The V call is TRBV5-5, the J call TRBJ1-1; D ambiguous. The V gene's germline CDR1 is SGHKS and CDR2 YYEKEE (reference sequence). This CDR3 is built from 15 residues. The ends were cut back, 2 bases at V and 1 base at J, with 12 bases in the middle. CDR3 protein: CASSLPVTPNTEAFF. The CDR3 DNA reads TGTGCCAGCAGCTTACCCGTTACACCGAACACTGAAGCTTTCTTT. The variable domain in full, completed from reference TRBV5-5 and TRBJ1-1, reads DAGVTQSPTHLIKTRGQQVTLRCSPISGHKSVSWYQQVLGQGPQFIFQYYEKEERGRGNFPDRFSARQFPNYSSELNVNALLLGDSALYLCASSLPVTPNTEAFFGQGTRLTVV.

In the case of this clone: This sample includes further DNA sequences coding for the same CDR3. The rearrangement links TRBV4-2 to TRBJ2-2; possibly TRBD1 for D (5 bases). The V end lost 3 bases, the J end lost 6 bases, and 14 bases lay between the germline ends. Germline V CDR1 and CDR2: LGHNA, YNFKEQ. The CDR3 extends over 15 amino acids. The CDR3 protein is CASSHGQGFSGELFF. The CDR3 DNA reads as TGTGCCAGCAGCCATGGGCAGGGATTTTCCGGGGAGCTGTTTTTT.

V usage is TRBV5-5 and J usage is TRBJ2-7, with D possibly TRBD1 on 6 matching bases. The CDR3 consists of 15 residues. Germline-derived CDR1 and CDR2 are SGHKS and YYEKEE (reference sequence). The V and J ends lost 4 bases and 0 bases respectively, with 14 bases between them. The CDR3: CASSLQGTSSYEQYF. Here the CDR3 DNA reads TGTGCCAGCAGCCTTCAGGGGACATCCTCCTACGAGCAGTACTTC.

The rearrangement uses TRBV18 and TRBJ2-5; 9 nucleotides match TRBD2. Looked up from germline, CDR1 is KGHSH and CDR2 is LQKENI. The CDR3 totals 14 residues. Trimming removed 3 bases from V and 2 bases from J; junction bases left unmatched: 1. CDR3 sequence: CASSPTSGQETQYF. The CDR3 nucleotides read TGTGCCAGCTCACCTACTAGCGGGCAAGAGACCCAGTACTTC.